Shown below are 6 T cell receptor beta chains from a single sample sequenced in a study of CD4 T cell repertoires in COVID-19. Some clones are missing from TCRdb's copy, which holds only in-frame ones; the method was immunoSEQ multiplex PCR. This table has about 75,000 clones, 83% appearing once. Source: CD4+ T cells from peripheral blood, taken after recovery from COVID-19. The source is a human donor who had COVID-19.

J is TRBJ2-7 and V is TRBV3-1 (or the pseudogene TRBV3-2); tentatively, D is TRBD1 or TRBD2 (5 bases each). The CDR3 totals 13 residues. V lost 2 bases and J 7 bases, leaving 12 bases between the germline ends. CDR1 is LGHDT and CDR2 is YNNKEL in the germline V gene (reference sequence). The CDR3, as DNA: TGTGCCAGCAGCCAACGGGGCTCGGGAGAGCAGTACTTC. Protein product: CASSQRGSGEQYF.

This chain uses TRBV4-2 with TRBJ2-3; 11 positions agree with TRBD2. The CDR3 contains 15 residues. CDR1 is LGHNA, CDR2 YNFKEQ, per germline. J lost 3 bases, V lost 5 bases, and 4 bases had no gene match. CDR3 region: CASSATSGRTDTQYF. CDR3 DNA: TGTGCCAGCAGCGCAACTAGCGGGAGAACAGATACGCAGTATTTT.

The rearrangement uses TRBV5-4 and TRBJ1-1; 8 nucleotides line up with TRBD1. The CDR3 consists of 15 residues. The ends lost 3 bases at V and 1 base at J; junction bases unmatched: 5. Germline V gene sequence: CDR1 SGHNT, CDR2 YYREEE (reference sequence). The CDR3 sequence: CASSSNGQGNTEAFF. The CDR3 bases are TGTGCCAGCAGCTCGAACGGACAGGGGAACACTGAAGCTTTCTTT.

This chain connects TRBV7-6 to TRBJ1-1; D uncertain. CDR3 size: 14 residues. V dropped 2 bases and J dropped 8 bases, with 15 bases sitting between them. Germline-derived CDR1 and CDR2 are SGHVS and FNYEAQ. CDR3 region: CASSLYSSGSEAFF. CDR3 DNA sequence: TGTGCCAGCAGCTTATATTCGTCCGGGTCGGAAGCTTTCTTT. The whole variable domain, remainder taken from reference TRBV7-6 and TRBJ1-1, is GAGVSQSPRYKVTKRGQDVALRCDPISGHVSLYWYRQALGQGPEFLTYFNYEAQQDKSGLPNDRFSAERPEGSISTLTIQRTEQRDSAMYRCASSLYSSGSEAFFGQGTRLTVV.

The V and J genes are TRBV5-1 and TRBJ1-5; D remains unclear. The germline CDR1 and CDR2 sequences are SGHRS and YFSETQ. V lost 4 bases and J 4 bases, leaving 9 bases between the germline ends. CDR3 length: 13 residues. The CDR3 region has the DNA TGCGCCAGCAGCGTGGACGTTAATCAGCCCCAGCATTTT. This encodes CASSVDVNQPQHF.

The V call is TRBV5-4, the J call TRBJ2-7; 8 bases fit TRBD1. V lost 5 bases and J lost 6; bases outside the gene matches: 10. Looked up from germline, CDR1 is SGHNT and CDR2 is YYREEE (reference sequence). The length of the CDR3 is 14 residues. The CDR3 sequence is CASRPTGGNSEQYF. The CDR3 DNA reads as TGTGCCAGCAGGCCAACAGGGGGTAACAGCGAGCAGTACTTC. The full variable domain, completed using reference TRBV5-4 and TRBJ2-7, is ETGVTQSPTHLIKTRGQQVTLRCSSQSGHNTVSWYQQALGQGPQFIFQYYREEENGRGNFPPRFSGLQFPNYSSELNVNALELDDSALYLCASRPTGGNSEQYFGPGTRLTVT.